This record covers a single T cell receptor beta chain. Its antigen is not known. This record comes from a study of radiotherapy plus CTLA-4 blockade in lung cancer. Looking at the study overall: There were objective responses in approximately 20% of patients, and 31% had disease control.

General study results and limits: Interferon-beta and early blood T cell clone dynamics reportedly predicted response best. Expansion of tumor-derived TCR clones was observed in blood after radiotherapy plus ipilimumab.

Data came from immunoSEQ multiplex PCR; TCRdb stores just in-frame clones and leaves some out. In the table there are roughly 66,000 clones, about 80% of which are singletons. The V gene's germline CDR1 is SGHTA and CDR2 FQGTGA. The CDR3 is made up of 18 amino acids. After removal of 0 bases from V and 4 bases from J, the junction contained 9 bases not matched to a gene. Sequencing used peripheral blood, obtained from a patient treated with radiotherapy plus ipilimumab. The clonotype comes from a human donor with non-small cell lung cancer who had a partial response to radiotherapy plus ipilimumab. This chain uses TRBV7-3 with TRBJ2-3, with TRBD2 matching over 11 bases. Here the CDR3 reads CASSLTRIAGGPADTQYF. DNA for the CDR3: TGTGCCAGCAGCTTAACGAGAATAGCGGGAGGGCCGGCAGATACGCAGTATTTT.